The next 20 T cell receptor beta chains were all read from a single sample in a study of T cell responses to AZD1222 COVID-19 vaccine. Method: immunoSEQ multiplex PCR; TCRdb's copy keeps in-frame clones and lacks some. The sample records approximately 100,000 clones, 85% being singletons. The sequencing used peripheral blood, collected 28 days after the second AZD1222 dose. Receptors were obtained from an adult who received the AZD1222 COVID-19 vaccine.

In this sample, this clone turned up once. The V call is TRBV2, the J call TRBJ2-2, with D possibly matching TRBD1 (6 bases). This CDR3 region has 14 residues. Trimming left V 5 bases short and J 2 bases short, with 9 bases between. Looked up from germline, CDR1 is SNHLY and CDR2 is FYNNEI. The CDR3 loop reads CASSYGGNTGELFF. As DNA, the CDR3 is TGTGCCAGCAGTTATGGGGGCAACACCGGGGAGCTGTTTTTT.

The chain links TRBV5-1 to TRBJ2-1; D unclear. The V end lost 0 bases, the J end lost 0 bases, and 10 bases lay between the germline ends. The CDR3 sequence is 16 residues long. Germline V gene sequence: CDR1 SGHRS, CDR2 YFSETQ. This CDR3 reads CASSLGGRSSYNEQFF. The DNA of the CDR3 is TGCGCCAGCAGCTTGGGAGGTCGTAGCTCCTACAATGAGCAGTTCTTC. Full variable domain (rest looked up from reference TRBV5-1 and TRBJ2-1): KAGVTQTPRYLIKTRGQQVTLSCSPISGHRSVSWYQQTPGQGLQFLFEYFSETQRNKGNFPGRFSGRQFSNSRSEMNVSTLELGDSALYLCASSLGGRSSYNEQFFGPGTRLTVL.

The chain is built from TRBV27 and TRBJ1-1; no clear D gene. Per the germline V gene, CDR1 is MNHEY and CDR2 is SMNVEV (reference sequence). Between the trimmed V and J ends, which lost 6 bases and 0 bases, there was a span of 11 bases. CDR3 length: 14 residues. The DNA for the CDR3 is TGTGCCAGCAGGGTAGGGCTCGTGAACACTGAAGCTTTCTTT. Translation gives CASRVGLVNTEAFF.

The V and J genes are TRBV28 and TRBJ2-1, with TRBD2 matching 9 bases. CDR1 and CDR2 from the germline V gene are MDHEN and SYDVKM. The CDR3 is made up of 15 amino acids. V trimming: 6 bases; J trimming: 7 bases; junction bases outside the gene matches: 10. Here the CDR3 DNA reads TGTGCCAGCAGCCCTAGCGGGAAAACGTGGAATGAGCAGTTCTTC. This sequence encodes CASSPSGKTWNEQFF. Complete variable domain (other parts from reference TRBV28 and TRBJ2-1): DVKVTQSSRYLVKRTGEKVFLECVQDMDHENMFWYRQDPGLGLRLIYFSYDVKMKEKGDIPEGYSVSREKKERFSLILESASTNQTSMYLCASSPSGKTWNEQFFGPGTRLTVL.

This clone is a singleton in its sample. The chain couples TRBV10-1 to TRBJ2-1; D possibly corresponds to TRBD1 (6 bases). V was pared by 1 base and J by 3 bases, with 13 bases between. The CDR3 extends over 16 amino acids. The germline gives CDR1 WNHNN, CDR2 SYGVQD (reference sequence). The CDR3 spells CASSEYPDSSYNEQFF. In nucleotides, the CDR3 is TGCGCCAGCAGTGAGTACCCGGACAGCAGCTACAATGAGCAGTTCTTC.

V and J are TRBV19 and TRBJ1-6; D is uncertain. The CDR3 is 14 amino acids. The ends were cut back, 4 bases at V and 6 bases at J, with 10 bases in the middle. Germline V CDR1 and CDR2: LNHDA, SQIVND (reference sequence). The CDR3 DNA follows: TGTGCCAGTAGTAACGGAGTCGGTAATTCACCCCTCCACTTT. Translated: CASSNGVGNSPLHF.

The V call is TRBV5-1, the J call TRBJ1-3; D remains unclear. This CDR3 has 13 amino acids. Trimming stripped 0 bases from V and 4 bases from J, with 5 bases between. Germline V gene lookup returns CDR1 SGHRS and CDR2 YFSETQ. CDR3 protein: CASSLGVGNTIYF. In DNA form, the CDR3 reads TGCGCCAGCAGCTTGGGAGTAGGAAACACCATATATTTT.

The V gene is TRBV4-2, the J gene TRBJ1-5; D gene uncertain. The V gene lost 1 base and the J gene lost 6 bases, with 7 bases spanning the gap. The CDR3 is 13 residues long. CDR1 and CDR2 from the germline V gene are LGHNA and YNFKEQ. CDR3 sequence: CASSQASGQPQHF. CDR3 nucleotides: TGTGCCAGCAGCCAAGCGTCGGGTCAGCCCCAGCATTTT.

This clone was counted between two and nine times. The rearrangement links TRBV24-1 to TRBJ2-7, with D perhaps matching TRBD1 (5 bases). Per the germline V gene, CDR1 is KGHDR and CDR2 is SFDVKD. The CDR3 consists of 15 residues. Between the trimmed V and J ends, which lost 5 bases and 2 bases, there was a span of 15 bases. The CDR3 is CATSGTREAPYEQYF. The CDR3 nucleotides read TGTGCCACCAGTGGCACCAGGGAAGCCCCCTACGAGCAGTACTTC.

This clone occurred once. This rearrangement joins TRBV9 to TRBJ1-3; D unclear. V was trimmed by 1 base and J by 0 bases, leaving 11 bases between them. CDR3 length: 16 residues. The germline V gene has CDR1 SGDLS and CDR2 YYNGEE. The CDR3 bases are TGTGCCAGCAGCGTAAATACGGGAGCCTCTGGAAACACCATATATTTT. As protein: CASSVNTGASGNTIYF.

V usage is TRBV18 and J usage is TRBJ2-7; 10 bases are a match to TRBD2. J gave up 1 base and V 6 bases, and 6 bases lay outside the gene matches. In germline, CDR1 is KGHSH, CDR2 LQKENI. CDR3 length: 15 residues. Here the CDR3 DNA reads TGTGCCAGCTCGCCTCTAGCGGGAGTTTCCTACGAGCAGTACTTC. Encoded protein: CASSPLAGVSYEQYF.

The gene calls are TRBV28 and TRBJ2-7, with 11 bases fitting TRBD1. V lost 4 bases, J lost 11 bases, and 16 bases stayed unmatched. The V gene's germline CDR1 is MDHEN and CDR2 SYDVKM. The CDR3 covers 16 residues. CDR3 in amino acids: CASSSPTGQGGYQEYF. The CDR3 nucleotides are TGTGCCAGCAGTTCACCTACGGGACAGGGGGGTTATCAGGAGTACTTC.

The gene calls are TRBV29-1 and TRBJ2-3; 8 bases map to TRBD2. This CDR3 spans 13 amino acids. Unmatched junction bases numbered 4, after V lost 4 bases and J lost 4 bases. CDR1 SQVTM and CDR2 ANQGSEA come from the germline V gene. The CDR3 sequence: CSVGQAGADTQYF. As DNA, the CDR3 is TGCAGCGTTGGTCAAGCGGGAGCAGATACGCAGTATTTT.

J is TRBJ1-4 and V is TRBV6-5; 10 bases agree with TRBD1. The ends lost 6 bases at V and 8 bases at J; junction bases unmatched: 6. The length of the CDR3 is 14 residues. Germline V CDR1 and CDR2: MNHEY, SVGAGI. The CDR3 DNA reads TGTGCCAGCAGCGGGGACAGGGGAGGGGAAAAACTGTTTTTT. It codes for CASSGDRGGEKLFF.

This clone came up once. CDR3 region: CASSESGKNTEAFF. CDR3 coding DNA: TGCGCCAGCAGTGAGTCGGGTAAGAACACTGAAGCTTTCTTT. The V and J genes are TRBV10-2 and TRBJ1-1, with D unclear. CDR1 is WSHSY and CDR2 is SAAADI in the germline V gene. Trimming shortened V by 0 bases and J by 1 base, and 6 bases separated the two germline ends. The CDR3 runs 14 residues.

This rearrangement joins TRBV27 to TRBJ1-6; 7 bases align to TRBD1. The CDR3 has 16 amino acids. J lost 5 bases, V lost 8 bases, and 12 bases had no gene match. Germline CDR1 is MNHEY and CDR2 is SMNVEV (reference sequence). The CDR3 is CASLRKGTEHNSPLHF. The CDR3 DNA sequence: TGTGCCAGCCTTAGGAAAGGGACAGAGCATAATTCACCCCTCCACTTT.

In this sample, this clone turned up once. The chain is built from TRBV13 and TRBJ2-7; 8 bases match TRBD1. The CDR3 totals 13 residues. Per germline, CDR1 PRHDT and CDR2 FYEKMQ (reference sequence). V was pared by 5 bases and J by 3 bases, with 3 bases of the junction left unmatched. The CDR3 loop reads CASSNGQGYEQYF. The DNA of the CDR3 is TGTGCCAGCAGCAATGGACAGGGCTACGAGCAGTACTTC.

CDR3 loop: CASSIEAFF. The CDR3 bases are TGTGCCAGCAGCATAGAAGCTTTCTTT. The chain combines TRBV6-6 with TRBJ1-1; D unclear. Germline V lookup: CDR1 MNHNY, CDR2 SVGAGI (reference sequence). Trimming cost V 6 bases and J 8 bases, with 4 bases left between them. The length of the CDR3 is 9 residues.

The V and J genes are TRBV27 and TRBJ1-5; D not certain. The CDR3 length is 12 residues. Trimming shortened V by 10 bases and J by 2 bases, and 9 bases separated the two germline ends. Germline-derived CDR1 and CDR2 are MNHEY and SMNVEV (reference sequence). This CDR3 is CATKAGNQPQHF. CDR3 nucleotide sequence: TGTGCCACTAAAGCCGGCAATCAGCCCCAGCATTTT.

This CDR3 reads CASSLDGTGVDQPQHF. The DNA of the CDR3 is TGCGCCAGCAGCTTGGACGGGACAGGGGTAGATCAGCCCCAGCATTTT. V is TRBV5-1 and J is TRBJ1-5, with 10 bases matching TRBD1. There are 16 residues in the CDR3. Germline loops: CDR1 SGHRS, CDR2 YFSETQ. Unmatched junction bases numbered 5, after V lost 0 bases and J lost 5 bases.